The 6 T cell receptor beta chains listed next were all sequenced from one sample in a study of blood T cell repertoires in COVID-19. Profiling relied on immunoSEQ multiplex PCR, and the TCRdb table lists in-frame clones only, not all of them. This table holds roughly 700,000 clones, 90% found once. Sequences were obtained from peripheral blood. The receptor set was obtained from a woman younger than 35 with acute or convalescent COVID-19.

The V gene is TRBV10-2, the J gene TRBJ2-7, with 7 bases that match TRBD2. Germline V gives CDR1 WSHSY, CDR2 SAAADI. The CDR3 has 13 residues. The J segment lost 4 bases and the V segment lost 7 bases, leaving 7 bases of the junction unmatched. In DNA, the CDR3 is TGCGCCAGCATCGGCGGGGGAACTTACGAGCAGTACTTC. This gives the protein CASIGGGTYEQYF.

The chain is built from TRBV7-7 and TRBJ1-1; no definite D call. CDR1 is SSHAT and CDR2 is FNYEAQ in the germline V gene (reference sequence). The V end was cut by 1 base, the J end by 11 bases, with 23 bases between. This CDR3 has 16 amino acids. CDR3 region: CASSLEKEGLAVNAFF. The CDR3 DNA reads TGTGCCAGCAGCTTAGAAAAGGAGGGTTTAGCCGTGAATGCTTTCTTT.

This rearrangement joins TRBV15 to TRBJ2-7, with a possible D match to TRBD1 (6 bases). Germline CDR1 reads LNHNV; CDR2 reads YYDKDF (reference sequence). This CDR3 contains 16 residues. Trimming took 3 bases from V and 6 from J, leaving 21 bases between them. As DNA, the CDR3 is TGTGCCACCAGCAGTAGACAACAGGGAAGGGCTCTCGAGCAGTACTTC. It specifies CATSSRQQGRALEQYF. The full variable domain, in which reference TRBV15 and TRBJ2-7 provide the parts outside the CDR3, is DAMVIQNPRYQVTQFGKPVTLSCSQTLNHNVMYWYQQKSSQAPKLLFHYYDKDFNNEADTPDNFQSRRPNTSFCFLDIRSPGLGDTAMYLCATSSRQQGRALEQYFGPGTRLTVT.

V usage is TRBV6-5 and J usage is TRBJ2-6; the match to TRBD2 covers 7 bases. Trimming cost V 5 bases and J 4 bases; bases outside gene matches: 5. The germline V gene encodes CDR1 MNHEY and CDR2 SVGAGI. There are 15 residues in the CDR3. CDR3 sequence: CASSQERDGANVLTF. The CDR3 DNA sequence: TGTGCCAGCAGTCAGGAGCGGGACGGGGCCAACGTCCTGACTTTC.

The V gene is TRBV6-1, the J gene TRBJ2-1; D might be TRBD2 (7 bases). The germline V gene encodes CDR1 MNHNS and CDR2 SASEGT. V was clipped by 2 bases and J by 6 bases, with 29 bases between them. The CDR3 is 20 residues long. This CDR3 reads CASSECGGVRDITQCNEQFF. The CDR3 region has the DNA TGTGCCAGCAGTGAATGTGGGGGGGTCAGGGACATAACACAGTGCAATGAGCAGTTCTTC.

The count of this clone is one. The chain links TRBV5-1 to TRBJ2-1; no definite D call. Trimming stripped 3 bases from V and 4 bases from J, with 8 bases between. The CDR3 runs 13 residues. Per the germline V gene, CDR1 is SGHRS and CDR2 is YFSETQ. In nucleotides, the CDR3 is TGCGCCAGCAGCTCGACACAGTACAATGAGCAGTTCTTC. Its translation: CASSSTQYNEQFF.